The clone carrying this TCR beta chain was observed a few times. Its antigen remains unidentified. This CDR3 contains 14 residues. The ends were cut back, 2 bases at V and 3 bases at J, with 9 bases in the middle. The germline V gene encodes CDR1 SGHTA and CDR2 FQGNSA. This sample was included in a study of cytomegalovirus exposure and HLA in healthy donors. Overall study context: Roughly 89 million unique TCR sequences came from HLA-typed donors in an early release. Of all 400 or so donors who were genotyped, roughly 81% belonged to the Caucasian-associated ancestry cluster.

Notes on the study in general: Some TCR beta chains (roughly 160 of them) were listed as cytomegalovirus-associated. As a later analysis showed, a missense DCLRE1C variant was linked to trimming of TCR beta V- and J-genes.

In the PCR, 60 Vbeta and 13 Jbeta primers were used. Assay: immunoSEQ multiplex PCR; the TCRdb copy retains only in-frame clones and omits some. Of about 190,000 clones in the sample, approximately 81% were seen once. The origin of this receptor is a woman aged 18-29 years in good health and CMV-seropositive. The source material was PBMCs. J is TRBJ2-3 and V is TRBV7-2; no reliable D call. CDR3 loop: CASSLLRRTDTQYF. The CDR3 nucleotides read TGTGCCAGCAGCTTATTAAGGAGAACAGATACGCAGTATTTT.